These 2 T cell receptor beta chains were all obtained from the same sample, sequenced in a study of CD8 T cells in Susac syndrome. RNA amounts of roughly 0.5 to 1 ug underwent reverse transcription with random hexamers. One entry per CDR3 protein, called by TCRdb with MiXCR from the immunoSEQ multiplex PCR reads. The sample lists approximately 76,000 distinct CDR3 sequences, approximately 94% occurring once. The source material was CD8+ T cells from PBMCs. All receptors come from a human donor with multiple sclerosis.

The V call is TRBV7-9, the J call TRBJ2-7, with TRBD2 matching over 13 bases. Germline CDR1 reads SEHNR; CDR2 reads FQNEAQ (reference sequence). The V gene end was trimmed by 5 bases and the J gene end by 3 bases; junction bases not matched to a gene: 10. This CDR3 has 17 amino acids. CDR3 amino acids: CASSGWTSGSQSYEQYF. CDR3 coding DNA: TGTGCCAGCAGCGGTTGGACTAGCGGGAGCCAGAGCTACGAGCAGTACTTC.

The chain links TRBV29-1 to TRBJ2-1; D remains unclear. Between the trimmed V and J ends, which lost 7 bases and 3 bases, there was a span of 13 bases. The length of the CDR3 is 13 residues. The V gene's germline CDR1 is SQVTM and CDR2 ANQGSEA. CDR3 in amino acids: CSGFWAGYNEQFF. The CDR3 DNA sequence: TGCAGCGGATTTTGGGCTGGCTACAATGAGCAGTTCTTC.